Listed here is a single T cell receptor (beta chain). Its cognate antigen has yet to be identified. Within one base of it there is no much larger clone, and no base qualities were kept. The sample comes from a study of CD8 T cells in Susac syndrome (dated by TCRdb to between 2018 and 2020). In the study overall: The study used repertoire sequencing to test whether antigen drove CD8+ T cell activation and differentiation in Susac syndrome. The study compared CD8+ T cell repertoire clonality among over ten healthy donors, about 14 Susac syndrome patients and about 16 multiple sclerosis patients. The paper as a whole reports these results and caveats: The TCR sequencing and HLA analysis was acknowledged to have included a relatively small number of individuals.

RNA was extracted using the RNeasy kit, and roughly 0.5 to 1 ug of the RNA was reverse transcribed with random hexamers. TCR beta CDR3 regions were amplified with the immunoSEQ multiplex PCR assay covering 54 Vbeta and 13 Jbeta segments. Bias from PCR amplification was corrected by using a synthetic template baseline for primer optimization and for computational correction. In the source study's methods: Reads were annotated to V, D and J genes according to IMGT and were analyzed with immunoSEQ Analyzer, with only productive sequences retained. Clonality was computed as one minus Shannon entropy normalized by log2 of the number of productive unique sequences. For each patient and control, public and private clones were evaluated within the 100 most prevalent clones. Clones were defined as Susac-specific if absent from the healthy and MS cohorts, from more than 900 published viral clones and from other ImmuneACCESS disease sequences. The raw public reads went through TCRdb reprocessing: fastp at Q25, MiXCR clone calling, in-frame beta chains kept. Each entry is one CDR3 protein sequence, shown with its most common DNA and genes. None of the V and J calls come from the authors' own analysis; TCRdb made them. This sample holds roughly 400,000 distinct CDR3 sequences; approximately 85% were observed only once. The biggest ten clones account for around 0.12% of the sample.

Peripheral blood CD8+ and CD4+ T cells from healthy donors, Susac syndrome patients and multiple sclerosis patients were profiled by high-throughput TCR beta sequencing. The multiple sclerosis controls were treatment-naive patients who had stable or active relapsing-remitting disease and met the revised McDonald criteria. Bulk CD8+ and CD4+ T cells were purified by magnetic negative isolation, whereas CD8+ TEMRA cells were enriched by FACS. Blood was collected in EDTA tubes and processed within 24 hours, with PBMCs isolated through density gradient centrifugation. PBMCs intended for TCR sequencing were cryopreserved in liquid nitrogen and thawed later in a water bath at 37 degrees C. The sorted or isolated CD4+, CD8+ and CD8+ TEMRA cells had a purity of 90% or higher. The CDR3 sequence holds 15 residues, the cysteine and phenylalanine included. Only the CDR3 region is kept as DNA, spanning 45 bases read in frame from base 1. Per the germline V gene, MNHNS is the CDR1 and SASEGT is the CDR2. Unmatched junction bases come to 14, with V trimmed by 10 bases and J by 7 bases.

Here the chain combines TRBV6-1 and TRBJ2-1, with 9 central nucleotides matching TRBD2. This sequence originates from a human donor with multiple sclerosis. The sequenced sample was CD8+ T cells from PBMCs. The CDR3 reads CATLAGDLFPNEQFF. The base sequence is TGTGCCACGTTAGCGGGAGATTTGTTTCCAAATGAGCAGTTCTTC.